This T cell receptor beta chain is drawn from a study of blood T cell repertoires in COVID-19. Across the study: COVID-19 samples collected from the United States, Italy and Spain covered acute and convalescent phases. The cDNA or gDNA used as material had been derived from T cells, B-cell-depleted T cells, or PBMCs.

Per the authors' pipeline: The assay estimated nucleated cells by amplifying reference gene primers. Profiled with immunoSEQ multiplex PCR; TCRdb holds only in-frame clones, not every one. The DNA gave D and trimming, while V, J and clone size come from that table. This sample carries around 95,000 clones, over 80% of them seen once, and the ten largest clones take 13%. Germline trimming cut 3 bases from V and 3 bases from J; bases unmatched to any gene: 3. The CDR3 extends over 14 amino acids. Looked up from germline, CDR1 is SGHRS and CDR2 is YFSETQ. This chain connects TRBV5-1 to TRBJ2-3; TRBD1 matches at 8 bases. Sequencing was carried out using peripheral blood. The TCR was taken from a man aged 50 or older with active or convalescent COVID-19. DNA of the CDR3: TGCGCCAGCAGCTCCGACAGGGGAACAGATACGCAGTATTTT. Translation gives CASSSDRGTDTQYF.